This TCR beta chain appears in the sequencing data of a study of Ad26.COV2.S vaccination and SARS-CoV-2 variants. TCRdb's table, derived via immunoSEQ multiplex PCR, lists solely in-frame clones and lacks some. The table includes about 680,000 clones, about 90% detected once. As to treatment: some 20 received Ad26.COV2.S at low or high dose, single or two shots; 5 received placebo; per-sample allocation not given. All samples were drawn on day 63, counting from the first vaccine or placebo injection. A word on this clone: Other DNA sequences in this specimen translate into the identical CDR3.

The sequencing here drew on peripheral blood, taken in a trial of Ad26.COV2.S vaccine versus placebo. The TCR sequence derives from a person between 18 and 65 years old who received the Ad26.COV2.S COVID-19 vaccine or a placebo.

The CDR3 region has the DNA TGTGCCAGCAGCGTAGCGGCGGCGAACACTGAAGCTTTCTTT. Translation: CASSVAAANTEAFF. The chain carries TRBV9 and TRBJ1-1; the D is unclear. CDR1 SGDLS and CDR2 YYNGEE come from the germline V gene. V dropped 0 bases and J dropped 1 base, with 7 bases sitting between them. The CDR3 is 14 residues long.